Each of the 7 T cell receptor beta chains below was sequenced from the same sample in a study of blood T cell repertoires in COVID-19 (dated by TCRdb to 2020 to 2022). Receptor amplification or capture employed the immunoSEQ multiplex PCR assay. TCRdb mirrors the immuneACCESS table, restricted to in-frame sequences. Some clones are absent from its copies; in checked studies, under half trace to an unresolved V gene, and the reason for the others is unknown. This sample holds fewer than 200,000 clones; roughly 80% were observed only once. The leading ten clones occupy about 4.6% of the sample. The sample consisted of PBMCs or T cells enriched from blood (not recorded which). Source of these receptors: a woman aged 45-59 years who had recovered from COVID-19.

The rearrangement joins TRBV4-1 to TRBJ1-4, with D possibly matching TRBD1 (5 bases). Germline CDR1 reads MGHRA; CDR2 reads YSYEKL. This CDR3 spans 16 amino acids. Deletions cut 3 bases from V and 7 bases from J, with 18 bases between. The CDR3 spells CASSHNRRGVGEKLFF. The CDR3 region has the DNA TGCGCCAGCAGCCATAACAGGAGGGGCGTAGGTGAAAAACTGTTTTTT.

The chain recombines TRBV28 with TRBJ1-5; a possible D gene is TRBD1 (6 bases). The germline gives CDR1 MDHEN, CDR2 SYDVKM. This CDR3 has 14 residues. Deletions cut 2 bases from V and 9 bases from J, with 14 bases between. CDR3 sequence reads: CASSLGGRGRPQHF. DNA for the CDR3: TGTGCCAGCAGTTTAGGGGGCAGGGGTAGGCCCCAGCATTTT. The variable domain in full, with the rest retrieved from reference TRBV28 and TRBJ1-5, is DVKVTQSSRYLVKRTGEKVFLECVQDMDHENMFWYRQDPGLGLRLIYFSYDVKMKEKGDIPEGYSVSREKKERFSLILESASTNQTSMYLCASSLGGRGRPQHFGDGTRLSIL.

A few counts support this clone. Given the absence of the conserved phenylalanine or tryptophan at the CDR3 end, a read error is likely. The DNA is omitted, as the CDR3 cannot be located on it reliably, and the CDR3 follows TCRdb's listing. The genes are TRBV7-9 and TRBJ1-1; the table's D gene call, TRBD1, was not cross checked with the DNA. The CDR3 is 9 residues long, counting both termini. CDR1 is SEHNR, CDR2 FQNEAQ, per germline (reference sequence). The CDR3 sequence: CASKPGRVG.

A few counts support this clone. The rearrangement uses TRBV13 and TRBJ2-3; TRBD2 is a possible D gene (6 bases). Between the trimmed V and J ends, which lost 1 base and 11 bases, there was a span of 13 bases. CDR3 length: 13 residues. CDR1 PRHDT and CDR2 FYEKMQ come from the germline V gene (reference sequence). The chain's CDR3 is CASSLAGLVGQYF. The CDR3 DNA reads as TGTGCCAGCAGCTTAGCGGGACTTGTGGGGCAGTATTTT.

The genes are TRBV7-2 and TRBJ1-5; no definite D call. Trimming left V 5 bases short and J 4 bases short, with 9 bases between. CDR1 is SGHTA, CDR2 FQGNSA, per germline. The CDR3 sequence is 13 residues long. The CDR3 here is CASSIWANQPQHF. The CDR3 DNA sequence: TGTGCCAGCAGCATATGGGCGAATCAGCCCCAGCATTTT.

V usage is TRBV30 and J usage is TRBJ1-1, with unresolved D. V was pared by 1 base and J by 9 bases, with 9 bases between. Germline-derived CDR1 and CDR2 are GTSNPN and SVGIG (reference sequence). The CDR3 has 11 amino acids. CDR3 coding DNA: TGTGCCTGGAGTGAAGCCTCTAAAGCTTTCTTT. Its protein product is CAWSEASKAFF. Filled out from reference TRBV30 and TRBJ1-1, the complete variable domain reads SQTIHQWPATLVQPVGSPLSLECTVEGTSNPNLYWYRQAAGRGLQLLFYSVGIGQISSEVPQNLSASRPQDRQFILSSKKLLLSDSGFYLCAWSEASKAFFGQGTRLTVV.

The J gene is TRBJ1-3, the V gene TRBV4-3; 8 bases line up with TRBD1. V gave up 3 bases and J gave up 7 bases; unmatched junction bases: 14. The germline V gene has CDR1 LGHNA and CDR2 YSLEER. The CDR3 is made up of 17 amino acids. The CDR3 loop is CASSHSGTGTVRNTIYF. The CDR3 nucleotides are TGCGCCAGCAGCCACTCCGGGACAGGCACCGTCCGGAACACCATATATTTT.